These 32 T cell receptor beta chains were sequenced from one sample in a study of blood T cell repertoires in COVID-19. Sequencing was performed with immunoSEQ multiplex PCR; in TCRdb, only in-frame clones are kept and a portion is missing. The table has approximately 360,000 clones, approximately 88% seen once. Sample: peripheral blood. The receptors come from a man aged 35 to 55 with acute or convalescent COVID-19.

This rearrangement joins TRBV19 to TRBJ1-5; D uncertain. CDR3 length: 15 residues. Trimming took off 6 bases at V and 0 bases at J, with 12 bases between the two ends. Germline CDR1 LNHDA, CDR2 SQIVND (reference sequence). CDR3 protein: CASSQSQNSNQPQHF. The CDR3 DNA reads as TGTGCCAGTAGCCAATCTCAGAATAGCAATCAGCCCCAGCATTTT.

The V gene is TRBV10-3, the J gene TRBJ1-2; D not resolved. This CDR3 is 13 amino acids long. The germline gives CDR1 ENHRY, CDR2 SYGVKD. Trimming removed 2 bases at V and 9 bases at J, with 13 bases between. The CDR3 DNA follows: TGTGCCATCAGTGAGGAGGCTGGTATAAGCTACACCTTC. This codes for CAISEEAGISYTF.

The J gene is TRBJ2-7, the V gene TRBV11-2, with TRBD1 matching over 12 bases. Trimming removed 1 base from V and 3 bases from J; junction bases left unmatched: 4. The germline CDR1 and CDR2 sequences are SGHAT and FQNNGV. The CDR3 runs to 16 residues. In DNA, the CDR3 is TGTGCCAGCAGCTTAGCCGGGACAGGGGGCCTCTACGAGCAGTACTTC. Translated: CASSLAGTGGLYEQYF.

This sequence joins TRBV27 and TRBJ2-5, with 9 bases that match TRBD2. This CDR3 spans 15 amino acids. Germline V lookup: CDR1 MNHEY, CDR2 SMNVEV (reference sequence). J gave up 5 bases and V 4 bases, and 8 bases lay outside the gene matches. CDR3 nucleotide sequence: TGTGCCAGCAGTTGGGTTAGCGGGAGTGGTGAGACCCAGTACTTC. This sequence encodes CASSWVSGSGETQYF.

This clone was recorded a few times. V and J are TRBV18 and TRBJ1-1; 7 bases are a match to TRBD1. V was clipped by 6 bases and J by 11 bases; unmatched bases: 12. The CDR3 covers 13 residues. Germline CDR1 reads KGHSH; CDR2 reads LQKENI. Here the CDR3 DNA reads TGTGCCAGCTCTCCGGACAGGAACTTGGAGGCTTTCTTT. Its translation is CASSPDRNLEAFF. Full variable domain (outside the CDR3, taken from reference TRBV18 and TRBJ1-1): NAGVMQNPRHLVRRRGQEARLRCSPMKGHSHVYWYRQLPEEGLKFMVYLQKENIIDESGMPKERFSAEFPKEGPSILRIQQVVRGDSAAYFCASSPDRNLEAFFGQGTRLTVV.

This chain uses TRBV4-1 with TRBJ2-5; D is undetermined. Trimming shortened V by 4 bases and J by 6 bases, and 12 bases separated the two germline ends. Germline V lookup: CDR1 MGHRA, CDR2 YSYEKL. The CDR3 is made up of 13 amino acids. The CDR3 nucleotides read TGCGCCAGCAGCCTCGGGTCCGGAAAGACCCAGTACTTC. Translated: CASSLGSGKTQYF.

This chain joins TRBV7-2 and TRBJ2-7, with 9 bases lining up with TRBD2. This CDR3 has 19 residues. Germline CDR1 reads SGHTA; CDR2 reads FQGNSA. Unmatched junction bases numbered 16, after V lost 1 base and J lost 3 bases. As DNA, the CDR3 is TGTGCCAGCAGCTTAGTTACAGGAAGCAGCGGGGGGCTATTCTACGAGCAGTACTTC. It is translated as CASSLVTGSSGGLFYEQYF.

This chain joins TRBV28 and TRBJ2-7; tentatively, D is TRBD2 (6 bases). The CDR3 length is 14 residues. Trimming took 5 bases from V and 4 from J, leaving 15 bases between them. Looked up from germline, CDR1 is MDHEN and CDR2 is SYDVKM. The CDR3 spells CASSPGDSRYEQYF. Written as DNA, the CDR3 is TGTGCCAGCAGTCCCGGGGACTCCCGTTACGAGCAGTACTTC.

The chain couples TRBV5-4 to TRBJ1-2; 7 positions agree with TRBD1. The CDR3 contains 18 residues. Looked up from germline, CDR1 is SGHNT and CDR2 is YYREEE (reference sequence). V was pared by 6 bases and J by 0 bases, with 17 bases of the junction left unmatched. The CDR3 DNA sequence: TGTGCCAGCACCGCTCCGGGACAGTTAAAAATTGCTAACTATGGCTACACCTTC. It codes for CASTAPGQLKIANYGYTF. Based on the CDR3 plus reference TRBV5-4 and TRBJ1-2, the full variable domain is ETGVTQSPTHLIKTRGQQVTLRCSSQSGHNTVSWYQQALGQGPQFIFQYYREEENGRGNFPPRFSGLQFPNYSSELNVNALELDDSALYLCASTAPGQLKIANYGYTFGSGTRLTVV.

This chain links TRBV18 with TRBJ1-1; TRBD1 aligns across 8 bases. J lost 6 bases, V lost 3 bases, and 3 bases had no gene match. The CDR3 has 13 residues. Germline CDR1 and CDR2: KGHSH and LQKENI. In DNA, the CDR3 is TGTGCCAGCTCACCGACAGGGGCCTCTGAAGCTTTCTTT. As protein: CASSPTGASEAFF.

The chain combines TRBV13 with TRBJ2-6; tentatively, D is TRBD1 (5 bases). The CDR3 runs to 15 residues. Trimming pared 5 bases from V and 0 bases from J, leaving 8 bases between. Looked up from germline, CDR1 is PRHDT and CDR2 is FYEKMQ (reference sequence). CDR3 loop: CASSGRVSGANVLTF. Written as DNA, the CDR3 is TGTGCCAGCAGCGGCAGGGTCTCTGGGGCCAACGTCCTGACTTTC.

The chain uses TRBV7-2 and TRBJ2-3, with 10 bases lining up with TRBD2. V shed 2 bases, J shed 4 bases, and the junction held 6 bases outside the gene matches. The CDR3 contains 16 residues. Germline V CDR1 and CDR2: SGHTA, FQGNSA. The CDR3 nucleotides read TGTGCCAGCAGCTTAAAGCTGCTAGCGGGGGCAGATACGCAGTATTTT. Translation gives CASSLKLLAGADTQYF.

The count of this clone is one. CDR3 in DNA: TGTGCCAGCAGTTGGGGACAGCCTAGGCATTCACCCCTCCACTTT. This sequence encodes CASSWGQPRHSPLHF. This chain links TRBV6-2 or TRBV6-3 with TRBJ1-6; 7 nucleotides line up with TRBD1. The CDR3 is 15 amino acids. Germline lookup yields CDR1 MNHEY and CDR2 SVGEGT. J gave up 8 bases and V 4 bases, and 8 bases lay outside the gene matches.

V is TRBV7-9 and J is TRBJ2-3; 8 bases line up with TRBD1. Germline CDR1 and CDR2: SEHNR and FQNEAQ (reference sequence). This CDR3 region has 14 residues. The ends lost 7 bases at V and 7 bases at J; junction bases unmatched: 10. The CDR3 sequence is CASNNQDRENTQYF. For the CDR3, the DNA is TGTGCCAGCAACAACCAGGACAGGGAAAATACGCAGTATTTT.

This chain connects TRBV6-5 to TRBJ2-1; 12 nucleotides match TRBD2. The CDR3 has 15 residues. Germline CDR1 reads MNHEY; CDR2 reads SVGAGI. Losses at the gene ends were 6 bases for V and 2 bases for J; bases not matched to a gene: 2. CDR3 residues: CASRTSGSTYNEQFF. In nucleotides, the CDR3 is TGTGCCAGCAGGACTAGCGGGAGTACCTACAATGAGCAGTTCTTC.

The rearrangement links TRBV15 to TRBJ1-5; no reliable D call. The CDR3 extends over 12 amino acids. Trimming took off 0 bases at V and 7 bases at J, with 4 bases between the two ends. Germline V gene lookup returns CDR1 LNHNV and CDR2 YYDKDF (reference sequence). CDR3 bases: TGTGCCACCAGCAGAGATGAGCAGCCCCAGCATTTT. This encodes CATSRDEQPQHF.

The chain uses TRBV12-3 or TRBV12-4 and TRBJ2-1, with no clear D. This CDR3 spans 12 amino acids. Trimming removed 5 bases at V and 11 bases at J, with 13 bases between. The CDR3 sequence: CASSPLRSQQFF. The CDR3 DNA is TGTGCCAGCAGTCCTCTGCGTTCCCAGCAGTTCTTC.

The chain recombines TRBV27 with TRBJ2-5; the match to TRBD2 covers 8 bases. The CDR3 length is 16 residues. The ends lost 4 bases at V and 0 bases at J; junction bases unmatched: 7. The V gene's germline CDR1 is MNHEY and CDR2 SMNVEV (reference sequence). The CDR3 DNA follows: TGTGCCAGCAGTTCCCGACTAGCGAGAGACCAAGAGACCCAGTACTTC. Protein product: CASSSRLARDQETQYF.

This chain uses TRBV20-1 with TRBJ2-1; 8 nucleotides align to TRBD2. The CDR3 sequence is 15 residues long. Per germline, CDR1 DFQATT and CDR2 SNEGSKA (reference sequence). J gave up 4 bases and V 3 bases, and 8 bases lay outside the gene matches. The CDR3 is CSASLGRAGYNEQFF. Here the CDR3 DNA reads TGCAGTGCTAGTCTCGGGAGGGCAGGTTACAATGAGCAGTTCTTC.

The CDR3 DNA reads TGTGCCAGCAGCTTAGCTCAGGGGGACTATGGCTACACCTTC. Protein sequence: CASSLAQGDYGYTF. The genes are TRBV13 and TRBJ1-2; 7 bases are a match to TRBD1. V was pared by 1 base and J by 3 bases, with 2 bases of the junction left unmatched. CDR3 length: 14 residues. CDR1 PRHDT and CDR2 FYEKMQ come from the germline V gene (reference sequence). Full variable domain (remainder filled in from reference TRBV13 and TRBJ1-2): AAGVIQSPRHLIKEKRETATLKCYPIPRHDTVYWYQQGPGQDPQFLISFYEKMQSDKGSIPDRFSAQQFSDYHSELNMSSLELGDSALYFCASSLAQGDYGYTFGSGTRLTVV.

The chain carries TRBV9 and TRBJ2-3, with 8 nucleotides matching TRBD2. V trimming: 0 bases; J trimming: 1 base; junction bases outside the gene matches: 4. The germline V gene has CDR1 SGDLS and CDR2 YYNGEE. CDR3 length: 16 residues. The DNA of the CDR3 is TGTGCCAGCAGCGTAGCGTCGCGGGGGGGCACAGATACGCAGTATTTT. Translated: CASSVASRGGTDTQYF. Filled out from reference TRBV9 and TRBJ2-3, the complete variable domain reads DSGVTQTPKHLITATGQRVTLRCSPRSGDLSVYWYQQSLDQGLQFLIQYYNGEERAKGNILERFSAQQFPDLHSELNLSSLELGDSALYFCASSVASRGGTDTQYFGPGTRLTVL.

The V gene is TRBV4-3, the J gene TRBJ2-5; TRBD1 matches 9 bases. After removal of 3 bases from V and 5 bases from J, the junction contained 10 bases not matched to a gene. The CDR3 sequence is 16 residues long. CDR1 is LGHNA, CDR2 YSLEER, per germline. The CDR3 here is CASSHARTGVGETQYF. The CDR3 nucleotides are TGCGCCAGCAGCCACGCCCGGACAGGGGTTGGGGAGACCCAGTACTTC.

The gene calls are TRBV30 and TRBJ2-7; TRBD2 matches at 7 bases. Trimming took 1 base from V and 3 from J; bases not matched to a gene: 6. CDR3 length equals 14 residues. Per germline, CDR1 GTSNPN and CDR2 SVGIG (reference sequence). The chain's CDR3 is CAWSDLAVGYEQYF. The CDR3 coding sequence is TGTGCCTGGAGTGACCTAGCGGTAGGCTACGAGCAGTACTTC.

The CDR3 DNA follows: TGTGCCAGTAGTATCCCGGGAGCCCAGCATTTT. Protein sequence: CASSIPGAQHF. V gene TRBV19 combines with J gene TRBJ1-5; D gene ambiguous. The CDR3 has 11 residues. The germline V gene has CDR1 LNHDA and CDR2 SQIVND (reference sequence). The V gene lost 3 bases and the J gene lost 11 bases, with 8 bases spanning the gap.

For the CDR3, the DNA is TGTGCCAGCAGCGGCACCGCCTTGAACACTGAAGCTTTCTTT. It specifies CASSGTALNTEAFF. The chain joins TRBV7-9 to TRBJ1-1, with D unresolved. The CDR3 loop spans 14 amino acids. The germline CDR1 and CDR2 sequences are SEHNR and FQNEAQ (reference sequence). Trimming pared 5 bases from V and 0 bases from J, leaving 10 bases between.

This clone was observed a few times. The J gene is TRBJ2-7, the V gene TRBV9; TRBD1 aligns across 10 bases. Per germline, CDR1 SGDLS and CDR2 YYNGEE. The J segment lost 3 bases and the V segment lost 3 bases, leaving 3 bases of the junction unmatched. The CDR3 runs to 14 residues. The CDR3 coding sequence is TGTGCCAGCAGCGCAGGACAGGGGGGCTACGAGCAGTACTTC. Protein product: CASSAGQGGYEQYF.

CDR3 bases: TGCAGCGTTGAGATAGGGGCAACTAATGAAAAACTGTTTTTT. This gives the protein CSVEIGATNEKLFF. The chain uses TRBV29-1 and TRBJ1-4; D might be TRBD1 (5 bases). The CDR3 contains 14 residues. Germline CDR1 SQVTM, CDR2 ANQGSEA. The V end was cut by 3 bases, the J end by 0 bases, with 8 bases between.

The chain employs TRBV19 and TRBJ2-7; 11 bases align to TRBD1. The junction had 3 bases not matched to a gene; V was cut back by 3 bases and J by 2 bases. The length of the CDR3 is 15 residues. CDR1 LNHDA and CDR2 SQIVND come from the germline V gene (reference sequence). The CDR3 spells CASSMWDRGTYEQYF. The DNA for the CDR3 is TGTGCCAGTAGTATGTGGGACAGGGGGACCTACGAGCAGTACTTC. Complete variable domain (other parts from reference TRBV19 and TRBJ2-7): DGGITQSPKYLFRKEGQNVTLSCEQNLNHDAMYWYRQDPGQGLRLIYYSQIVNDFQKGDIAEGYSVSREKKESFPLTVTSAQKNPTAFYLCASSMWDRGTYEQYFGPGTRLTVT.

This clone has only a few counts. The V call is TRBV29-1, the J call TRBJ2-2; 8 positions agree with TRBD1. With V trimmed by 2 bases and J by 0 bases, 2 bases remained unmatched. CDR1 is SQVTM, CDR2 ANQGSEA, per germline. This CDR3 has 15 residues. The chain's CDR3 is CSVERGQANTGELFF. The CDR3 DNA sequence: TGCAGCGTTGAACGGGGACAGGCGAACACCGGGGAGCTGTTTTTT.

The chain uses TRBV6-5 and TRBJ2-7, with D perhaps matching TRBD2 (5 bases). V lost 5 bases and J 1 base, leaving 12 bases between the germline ends. The germline gives CDR1 MNHEY, CDR2 SVGAGI. The CDR3 totals 14 residues. CDR3: CASSRDGKSYEQYF. CDR3 nucleotide sequence: TGTGCCAGCAGTCGCGACGGGAAGTCCTACGAGCAGTACTTC.

V usage is TRBV24-1 and J usage is TRBJ2-3; D may be TRBD1 (5 bases). This CDR3 comprises 15 residues. Germline-derived CDR1 and CDR2 are KGHDR and SFDVKD. V lost 4 bases and J 7 bases, leaving 17 bases between the germline ends. CDR3 loop: CATSDPTSSGNTQYF. CDR3 nucleotide sequence: TGTGCCACCAGTGACCCGACCTCATCAGGGAATACGCAGTATTTT.

This clone is a singleton in its sample. The V and J genes are TRBV27 and TRBJ2-3; TRBD2 is a possible D gene (6 bases). Trimming took 0 bases from V and 6 from J, leaving 13 bases between them. CDR1 and CDR2 from the germline V gene are MNHEY and SMNVEV (reference sequence). CDR3 length equals 15 residues. This chain's CDR3 is CASSLSGTGGDTQYF. Written as DNA, the CDR3 is TGTGCCAGCAGTTTATCCGGGACTGGGGGGGATACGCAGTATTTT.